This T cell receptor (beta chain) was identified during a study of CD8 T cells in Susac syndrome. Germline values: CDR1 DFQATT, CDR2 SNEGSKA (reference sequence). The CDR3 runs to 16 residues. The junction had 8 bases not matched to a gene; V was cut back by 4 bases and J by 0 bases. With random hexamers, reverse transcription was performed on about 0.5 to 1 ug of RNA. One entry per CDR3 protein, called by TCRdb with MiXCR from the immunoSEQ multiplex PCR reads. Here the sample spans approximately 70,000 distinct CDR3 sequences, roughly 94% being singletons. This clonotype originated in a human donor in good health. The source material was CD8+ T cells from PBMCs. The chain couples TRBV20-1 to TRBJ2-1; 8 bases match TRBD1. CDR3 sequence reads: CSANTGGKSSYNEQFF. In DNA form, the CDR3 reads TGCAGTGCTAACACAGGGGGGAAGAGCTCCTACAATGAGCAGTTCTTC.